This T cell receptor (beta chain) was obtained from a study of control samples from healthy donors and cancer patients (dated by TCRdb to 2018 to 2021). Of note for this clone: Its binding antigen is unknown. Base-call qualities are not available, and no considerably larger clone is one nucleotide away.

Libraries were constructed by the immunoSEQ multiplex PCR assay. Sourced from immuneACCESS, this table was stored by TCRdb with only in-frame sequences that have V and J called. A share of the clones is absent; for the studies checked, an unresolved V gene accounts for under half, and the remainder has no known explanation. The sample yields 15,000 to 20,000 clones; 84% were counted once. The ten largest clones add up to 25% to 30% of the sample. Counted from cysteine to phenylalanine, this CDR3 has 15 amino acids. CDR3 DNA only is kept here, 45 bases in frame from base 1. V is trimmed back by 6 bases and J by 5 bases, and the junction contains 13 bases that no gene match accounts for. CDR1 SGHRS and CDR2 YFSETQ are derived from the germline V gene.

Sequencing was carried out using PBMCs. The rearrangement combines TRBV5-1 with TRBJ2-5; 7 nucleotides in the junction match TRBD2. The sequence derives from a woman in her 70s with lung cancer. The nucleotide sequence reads TGCGCCAGCACCTCCGGGGCGGGGGTGATTGAGACCCAGTACTTC. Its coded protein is CASTSGAGVIETQYF.